The clone carrying this T cell receptor (beta chain) has just a few counts. At least 6.5 million PBMCs were isolated per sample. Per individual sample, total RNA of at least 5.5 micrograms was extracted. The data derive from a study of blood T cells in healthy people across ages. Next came a second PCR, run for about 7 to 12 cycles, which used a sample-barcoded 5' primer along with a J-beta primer mix. TCRdb re-analysed the 5' RACE reads in MiXCR, keeping a single row per CDR3 protein. The sample has over a million distinct CDR3 sequences, approximately 63% seen once; the top ten hold 5.5% to 8%. The CDR3 totals 11 residues. The ends were cut back, 7 bases at V and 5 bases at J, with 6 bases in the middle. Germline V CDR1 and CDR2: MNHEY, SVGAGI.

The sequencing sample was made of blood. The chain joins TRBV6-5 to TRBJ2-1; D uncertain. This receptor was taken from a man in his late teens or twenties in good health. Here the CDR3 DNA reads TGTGCCAGCAAAGGGCACAATGAGCAGTTCTTC. Protein sequence: CASKGHNEQFF.